This T cell receptor beta chain was profiled in a study of blood T cells in healthy people across ages. PCR was performed a second time for roughly 7 to 11 cycles using a sample-barcoded 5' primer and a J-beta primer mix. TCRdb re-analysed the 5' RACE reads in MiXCR, keeping a single row per CDR3 protein. The repertoire holds about 1.8 million distinct CDR3 sequences, with approximately 50% as singletons. The CDR3 is 14 residues long. V shed 2 bases and J shed 8 bases, with 13 bases lying between them. CDR1 is MRHNA, CDR2 SNTAGT, per germline. The sequence was collected from a woman in her 40s in good health. The sample consisted of blood. V gene TRBV6-4 combines with J gene TRBJ2-1; D could derive from TRBD1 or TRBD2 (6 bases each). CDR3 sequence: CASSDGGGRHEQFF. DNA for the CDR3: TGTGCCAGCAGTGACGGTGGGGGGCGCCATGAGCAGTTCTTC.